The sequence of this T cell receptor beta chain was determined in a study of identical twins (TCRdb year 2016). Regarding the study in general: The study deep-sequenced TCR alpha and beta repertoires from monozygotic twins, unrelated adults of various ages and cord blood to test whether fetal clonotypes persist. Replicate twin experiments were performed at different times using different library preparation protocols to rule out contamination.

The germline V gene encodes CDR1 SGHRS and CDR2 YFSETQ. The trim is 1 base for V and 5 bases for J, with a gap of 12 bases between the germline ends. CDR3 length: 14 amino acids, cysteine to phenylalanine. Only the CDR3 region is kept as DNA, spanning 42 bases read in frame from base 1. Receptors were amplified or captured by 5' RACE. Sequencer: Illumina HiSeq 2000. A universal primer binding site was introduced by template switching, and a unique molecular identifier was present in the final cDNA, enabling accurate counting of TCR cDNA molecules. Specific primers in the conserved constant-segment region were used to synthesize first-strand cDNA for TCR alpha and beta chains. To control for contamination, each cDNA library was double barcoded with a SMART-Mk sample barcode plus Illumina barcodes. TruSeq adapter sequences along with Illumina sample barcodes were introduced in two successive PCR steps. The TCR alpha and beta cDNA libraries were sequenced on the Illumina HiSeq platform using custom primers. In the source study's methods: MiGEC was used to process raw reads and extract unique molecular identifiers, and MiXCR was used to find CDR3 positions. For each individual, recombination models were inferred using an EM algorithm with the repgenHMM and IGoR tools. Shared clonotypes were analyzed with the tcR package in R, and sharing was normalized by the product of cloneset sizes. Out-of-frame nonproductive sequences were analyzed to study raw recombination free of thymic and clonal selection effects. The public reads were quality trimmed at Q25 with fastp and then assembled into clones with MiXCR by TCRdb, keeping productive beta chains. For every CDR3 protein sequence, its rows merge into one entry that carries the most common genes and DNA. What appears here as the V and J calls and clone size reflects TCRdb's work, not the paper's. For this sample there are 700,000 or so distinct CDR3 sequences; over 8.5% appear just once. 0.85% to 1% of the sample goes to the ten largest clones.

A few counts support this clonotype. What antigen it recognizes has not been identified. No base-level quality is on record; no much larger clone is a single base apart. What the work shows at the level of the full study, not this receptor alone: Excess twin sharing in beta out-of-frame sequences was weaker because fewer shared sequences lowered the signal-to-noise ratio. Because the same donors could not be followed over many years, the conclusions relied on cross-sectional statistical analysis. Recombination models systematically underestimated out-of-frame TCR alpha sharing in monozygotic twins but agreed with sharing between unrelated individuals. Zero-insertion analyses could be partly confounded by invariant T cells such as MAIT and iNKT, though diverse VJ usage argued against such confounding for most clonotypes. Fewer insertions were carried by abundant cord blood beta clonotypes, a similar but weaker trend appeared in young adult naive repertoires, and no such trend appeared in memory repertoires. Compared with coincidental sharing between unrelated individuals, out-of-frame TCR alpha sequences shared between twins showed an excess of sequences with low generation probability.

Every donor in the study was a healthy Caucasian. The twin cohort comprised three pairs of female monozygotic twins, all aged roughly 18 to 30 years. Peripheral blood mononuclear cells were the source from which RNA for the TCR libraries was isolated. This sample also appeared in a second study, on yellow fever vaccine responses in identical twins. Looking at the second paper: The authors reported that the T cell response to vaccination in identical twins appeared partly convergent and partly personalized. In identical twins, the study followed T cell clones that responded to the vaccine with precision.

Sequencing was done on a sample of PBMCs. The receptor was derived from a woman between 18 and 30 years old in good health. Recombination connected TRBV5-1 to TRBJ1-1; tentative D gene TRBD1, with 6 bases matching. The nucleotide sequence reads as follows: TGCGCCAGCAGCTTGAAGGTTCAGGGGACTGAAGCTTTCTTT. Its protein product is CASSLKVQGTEAFF.